This entry lists 32 T cell receptor beta chains sequenced from one sample in a study of blood T cells in healthy people across ages (dated by TCRdb to 2014 to 2015). Receptor libraries were prepared by 5' RACE. The data were produced on an Illumina HiSeq 2500. A second PCR of roughly 6 to 11 cycles was run with a J-beta primer mix and a sample-barcoded 5' primer. TCRdb reran the public reads through fastp at Q25 and MiXCR, keeping productive beta chains. Records with the same CDR3 protein are collapsed into one entry carrying the most frequent genes and DNA. Counted in this sample were about 1.4 million distinct CDR3 sequences; roughly 59% of them appeared once. The top ten clonotypes cover 6.5% to 8.5% of the sample. The sample comprised blood. These receptors were obtained from a man aged 18-30 years in good health.

The J gene is TRBJ2-1, the V gene TRBV5-1, with D perhaps matching TRBD1 or TRBD2 (5 bases each). Trimming took off 4 bases at V and 3 bases at J, with 23 bases between the two ends. The CDR3 has 18 residues. Germline loops: CDR1 SGHRS, CDR2 YFSETQ. CDR3 nucleotides: TGCGCCAGCAGCCACCAGCCCGGGACCAAGGACTTCTACAATGAGCAGTTCTTC. Its translation: CASSHQPGTKDFYNEQFF. The full variable domain, rest sourced from reference TRBV5-1 and TRBJ2-1, is KAGVTQTPRYLIKTRGQQVTLSCSPISGHRSVSWYQQTPGQGLQFLFEYFSETQRNKGNFPGRFSGRQFSNSRSEMNVSTLELGDSALYLCASSHQPGTKDFYNEQFFGPGTRLTVL.

This clonotype occurred a few times. The rearrangement joins TRBV7-9 to TRBJ2-3, with unresolved D. Germline-derived CDR1 and CDR2 are SEHNR and FQNEAQ (reference sequence). This CDR3 comprises 11 residues. Trimming took off 8 bases at V and 5 bases at J, with 8 bases between the two ends. Here the CDR3 DNA reads TGTGCCAGCCGGCGAGGAGATACGCAGTATTTT. It translates to CASRRGDTQYF.

The chain couples TRBV29-1 to TRBJ2-5; 13 bases line up with TRBD2. CDR3 length: 18 amino acids. V gave up 6 bases and J gave up 1 base; unmatched junction bases: 14. Germline V gene sequence: CDR1 SQVTM, CDR2 ANQGSEA. The CDR3 DNA is TGCAGCGTGGGAGACCCCGGGACTAGCGGGGAGCCCCAAGAGACCCAGTACTTC. Translated: CSVGDPGTSGEPQETQYF.

The chain has TRBV4-3 and TRBJ1-6; D uncertain. The CDR3 sequence is 18 residues long. Trimming shortened V by 0 bases and J by 0 bases, and 12 bases separated the two germline ends. Germline assignment: CDR1 LGHNA and CDR2 YSLEER. The DNA for the CDR3 is TGCGCCAGCAGCCAAGAATTAGCCGAGAGCTCCTATAATTCACCCCTCCACTTT. It yields the protein CASSQELAESSYNSPLHF.

The V call is TRBV27, the J call TRBJ1-1, with D uncertain. The length of the CDR3 is 15 residues. From germline, CDR1 is MNHEY and CDR2 SMNVEV (reference sequence). Between the trimmed V and J ends, which lost 0 bases and 0 bases, there was a span of 8 bases. Written as DNA, the CDR3 is TGTGCCAGCAGTTTATCTCCCCCTATGAACACTGAAGCTTTCTTT. The encoded protein is CASSLSPPMNTEAFF.

The gene calls are TRBV9 and TRBJ2-5, with TRBD1 matching over 7 bases. V was pared by 3 bases and J by 13 bases, with 9 bases of the junction left unmatched. Germline CDR1 SGDLS, CDR2 YYNGEE. CDR3 length: 12 residues. The CDR3 loop is CASSGQGPLLYF. For the CDR3, the DNA is TGTGCCAGCAGCGGACAGGGTCCCCTTCTGTACTTC.

This clonotype has just a few counts. V is TRBV29-1 and J is TRBJ2-5; D not certain. Between the trimmed V and J ends, which lost 1 base and 7 bases, there was a span of 10 bases. This CDR3 has 12 residues. CDR1 is SQVTM, CDR2 ANQGSEA, per germline. The CDR3 bases are TGCAGCGTTGAAGGATCCGTTTGGACCCAGTACTTC. Translation gives CSVEGSVWTQYF. Full variable domain (outside the CDR3, taken from reference TRBV29-1 and TRBJ2-5): SAVISQKPSRDICQRGTSLTIQCQVDSQVTMMFWYRQQPGQSLTLIATANQGSEATYESGFVIDKFPISRPNLTFSTLTVSNMSPEDSSIYLCSVEGSVWTQYFGPGTRLLVL.

The table lists this clonotype with a few counts. This chain joins TRBV12-3 or TRBV12-4 and TRBJ1-1; the D is unclear. The V and J ends lost 10 bases and 6 bases respectively, with 15 bases between them. This CDR3 is 12 amino acids long. The DNA for the CDR3 is TGTGCCACAGAACCATATGTTTCTGAAGCTTTCTTT. Protein product: CATEPYVSEAFF.

This clonotype was seen only a few times. The rearrangement uses TRBV4-2 and TRBJ1-2, with D possibly matching TRBD1 (5 bases). The CDR3 totals 14 residues. CDR1 is LGHNA, CDR2 YNFKEQ, per germline. Between the trimmed V and J ends, which lost 2 bases and 0 bases, there was a span of 7 bases. CDR3: CASSQLTANYGYTF. The CDR3, as DNA: TGTGCCAGCAGCCAATTGACAGCTAACTATGGCTACACCTTC.

The chain has TRBV5-1 and TRBJ2-7; 7 bases map to TRBD2. The CDR3 totals 15 residues. V lost 0 bases to trimming and J lost 2 bases; unmatched junction nucleotides: 5. The germline V gene encodes CDR1 SGHRS and CDR2 YFSETQ. The CDR3 DNA sequence: TGCGCCAGCAGCTTGGGTTTAGGGACTACCTACGAGCAGTACTTC. It encodes CASSLGLGTTYEQYF.

This clonotype was counted only a few times. The chain combines TRBV9 with TRBJ2-3; 10 bases line up with TRBD2. The CDR3 extends over 18 amino acids. Trimming at V came to 0 bases and at J to 2 bases, leaving 9 bases not matched to a gene. Germline V CDR1 and CDR2: SGDLS, YYNGEE. The CDR3 DNA is TGTGCCAGCAGCGTAGCGTATGCTAGCGGGGGTATCACAGATACGCAGTATTTT. Translated: CASSVAYASGGITDTQYF.

This chain joins TRBV4-1 and TRBJ2-1; D uncertain. The V gene's germline CDR1 is MGHRA and CDR2 YSYEKL. CDR3 length: 13 residues. Trimming removed 1 base from V and 5 bases from J, with 6 bases in between. Written as DNA, the CDR3 is TGCGCCAGCAGCCAAGTCCGCCACAATGAGCAGTTCTTC. Its protein product is CASSQVRHNEQFF.

To note about this clonotype: An end of the junction differs from the germline gene, which may be a read error. The J gene is TRBJ2-3, the V gene TRBV4-2, with 10 nucleotides matching TRBD2. The V gene's germline CDR1 is LGHNA and CDR2 YNFKEQ. The CDR3 consists of 19 residues. CDR3 nucleotides: TGTGCCAGCAGCCAAGGGCCCCTACCTAGCGGGGGCGTAACAGATACGCGGTATTTT. This codes for CASSQGPLPSGGVTDTRYF.

The J gene is TRBJ2-5, the V gene TRBV11-2, with 8 positions matching TRBD2. Gene TRBJ2-7 matches the end of the DNA better, so the J call may be wrong. This CDR3 spans 16 amino acids. The germline gives CDR1 SGHAT, CDR2 FQNNGV. The CDR3 DNA reads TGTGCCAGCAGCTTAGGTTATAGCGGGGCCTCCTACGAGCAGTACTTC. Translation: CASSLGYSGASYEQYF.

The gene calls are TRBV14 and TRBJ1-4; D not certain. CDR1 is SGHDN, CDR2 FVKESK, per germline. V was trimmed by 0 bases and J by 10 bases, leaving 9 bases between them. There are 13 residues in the CDR3. The CDR3 sequence is CASSQDGERKLFF. The CDR3 DNA reads TGTGCCAGCAGCCAAGACGGAGAGAGAAAACTGTTTTTT.

This clonotype came up a few times. The genes are TRBV14 and TRBJ2-7; D possibly corresponds to TRBD1 (6 bases). The ends were cut back, 1 base at V and 5 bases at J, with 27 bases in the middle. Germline CDR1 reads SGHDN; CDR2 reads FVKESK. CDR3 size: 19 residues. CDR3 residues: CASSQVVSFTGIGVNEQYF. The CDR3 DNA reads as TGTGCCAGCAGCCAAGTTGTGAGTTTCACAGGGATAGGGGTCAACGAGCAGTACTTC.

The chain employs TRBV20-1 and TRBJ2-5; D is uncertain. The J call may be incorrect, as the DNA end agrees better with TRBJ2-7. The CDR3 spans 13 residues. CDR1 and CDR2 from the germline V gene are DFQATT and SNEGSKA (reference sequence). CDR3 nucleotides: TGCAGTGCCAAACATTCGTACCTCGGCGAGCAGTACTTC. It yields the protein CSAKHSYLGEQYF.

The J gene is TRBJ2-1, the V gene TRBV28; tentative D call: TRBD2 (6 bases). The CDR3 covers 15 residues. V was trimmed by 7 bases and J by 5 bases, leaving 18 bases between them. Germline CDR1 and CDR2: MDHEN and SYDVKM. For the CDR3, the DNA is TGTGCCAGCAAACATCTGGCTAGCGTCGACAATGAGCAGTTCTTC. It specifies CASKHLASVDNEQFF.

The CDR3 nucleotides are TGTGCCAGCAGCTGGACAGGGCGGGACACTGAAGCTTTCTTT. Amino acid sequence: CASSWTGRDTEAFF. The chain has TRBV7-9 and TRBJ1-1; 8 bases match TRBD1. This CDR3 contains 14 residues. The germline gives CDR1 SEHNR, CDR2 FQNEAQ (reference sequence). The ends lost 4 bases at V and 3 bases at J; junction bases unmatched: 4. Together with reference TRBV7-9 and TRBJ1-1, the CDR3 gives the full variable domain: DTGVSQNPRHKITKRGQNVTFRCDPISEHNRLYWYRQTLGQGPEFLTYFQNEAQLEKSRLLSDRFSAERPKGSFSTLEIQRTEQGDSAMYLCASSWTGRDTEAFFGQGTRLTVV.

The rearrangement uses TRBV6-4 and TRBJ2-3, with 8 nucleotides matching TRBD2. Germline V gene sequence: CDR1 MRHNA, CDR2 SNTAGT. The CDR3 runs to 14 residues. With V trimmed by 5 bases and J by 2 bases, 3 bases remained unmatched. CDR3 region: CASSSTSATDTQYF. The CDR3 nucleotides are TGTGCCAGCAGTTCGACTAGCGCCACAGATACGCAGTATTTT.

The rearrangement links TRBV20-1 to TRBJ1-4; no firm D call. The CDR3 is 15 amino acids. The V end was cut by 0 bases, the J end by 0 bases, with 8 bases between. Germline V gene lookup returns CDR1 DFQATT and CDR2 SNEGSKA (reference sequence). The CDR3 spells CSAREASPTNEKLFF. CDR3 sequence (DNA): TGCAGTGCTAGAGAAGCTTCTCCAACTAATGAAAAACTGTTTTTT.

In this sample, this clonotype turned up many times. This chain uses TRBV6-6 with TRBJ1-1; D remains unclear. Germline loops: CDR1 MNHNY, CDR2 SVGAGI (reference sequence). This CDR3 contains 13 residues. V lost 4 bases, J lost 1 base, and 7 bases lay in between. The CDR3: CASSSSENTEAFF. In DNA, the CDR3 is TGTGCCAGCAGTTCGTCCGAGAACACTGAAGCTTTCTTT.

This clonotype came up a few times. The chain carries TRBV7-6 and TRBJ2-1, with TRBD2 identical over 9 bases. The CDR3 covers 15 residues. The J segment lost 7 bases and the V segment lost 5 bases, leaving 9 bases of the junction unmatched. From germline, CDR1 is SGHVS and CDR2 FNYEAQ. The chain's CDR3 is CASSPLVSGGNEQFF. Here the CDR3 DNA reads TGTGCCAGCAGCCCACTTGTCAGCGGGGGGAATGAGCAGTTCTTC.

The J gene is TRBJ1-2, the V gene TRBV7-2, with a weak D call TRBD1 (6 bases). CDR3 length equals 14 residues. The V gene's germline CDR1 is SGHTA and CDR2 FQGNSA. V dropped 4 bases and J dropped 8 bases, with 17 bases sitting between them. The chain's CDR3 is CASSSSRGPGGYTF. The CDR3 DNA sequence: TGTGCCAGCAGCTCGAGCAGGGGCCCGGGGGGCTACACCTTC.

The chain is built from TRBV15 and TRBJ2-7, with D uncertain. The CDR3 spans 15 residues. Germline V gene sequence: CDR1 LNHNV, CDR2 YYDKDF (reference sequence). The V gene lost 5 bases and the J gene lost 2 bases, with 16 bases spanning the gap. CDR3 DNA sequence: TGTGCCACCAGCCCTATATTTTCTCACGCCTACGAGCAGTACTTC. The encoded protein is CATSPIFSHAYEQYF.

CDR3 loop: CASNPAGAGHEQFF. The CDR3 DNA is TGTGCCAGCAACCCAGCGGGGGCCGGCCATGAGCAGTTCTTC. The V gene is TRBV12-3 or TRBV12-4, the J gene TRBJ2-1; 8 nucleotides agree with TRBD2. J lost 8 bases, V lost 7 bases, and 10 bases had no gene match. CDR3 length: 14 amino acids.

The genes are TRBV19 and TRBJ2-3; no reliable D call. Per germline, CDR1 LNHDA and CDR2 SQIVND (reference sequence). V was clipped by 9 bases and J by 1 base, with 14 bases between them. This CDR3 region has 14 residues. The CDR3 loop is CASSPPVRTDTQYF. CDR3 bases: TGTGCCAGCTCCCCCCCGGTGCGCACAGATACGCAGTATTTT.

The V and J genes are TRBV7-2 and TRBJ1-2, with 8 bases lining up with TRBD1. The trim removed 0 bases at V and 3 bases at J, leaving 9 bases unmatched. This CDR3 spans 17 amino acids. Germline lookup yields CDR1 SGHTA and CDR2 FQGNSA. CDR3 protein: CASSLAVGQGAYYGYTF. Here the CDR3 DNA reads TGTGCCAGCAGCTTAGCGGTTGGACAGGGAGCCTACTATGGCTACACCTTC. The entire variable domain, with the rest obtained from reference TRBV7-2 and TRBJ1-2, is as follows: GAGVSQSPSNKVTEKGKDVELRCDPISGHTALYWYRQSLGQGLEFLIYFQGNSAPDKSGLPSDRFSAERTGGSVSTLTIQRTQQEDSAVYLCASSLAVGQGAYYGYTFGSGTRLTVV.

This clonotype has just a few counts. For the CDR3, the DNA is TGTGCCAGCGGGGGGGCGGGGGGCTACAATGAGCAGTTCTTC. Protein sequence: CASGGAGGYNEQFF. This rearrangement joins TRBV27 to TRBJ2-1; 8 nucleotides match TRBD2. CDR3 length equals 14 residues. J lost 3 bases, V lost 8 bases, and 6 bases had no gene match. CDR1 and CDR2 (germline): MNHEY, SMNVEV (reference sequence).

This clonotype was recorded a few times. The V and J genes are TRBV6-6 and TRBJ2-1; 8 nucleotides line up with TRBD1. Trimming at V came to 2 bases and at J to 5 bases, leaving 8 bases not matched to a gene. Germline-derived CDR1 and CDR2 are MNHNY and SVGAGI (reference sequence). This CDR3 spans 16 amino acids. The CDR3 DNA follows: TGTGCCAGCAGTTACCGACCGGGACAGGTCCACAATGAGCAGTTCTTC. This translates into CASSYRPGQVHNEQFF.

The rearrangement uses TRBV4-3 and TRBJ2-5, with D perhaps TRBD2 (5 bases). The end of the DNA is better explained by TRBJ2-7, so the J call may be wrong. The germline V gene has CDR1 LGHNA and CDR2 YSLEER. This CDR3 has 16 residues. The CDR3 is CASSQERVFSGDEQYF. DNA for the CDR3: TGCGCCAGCAGCCAAGAGAGGGTTTTCTCAGGTGACGAGCAGTACTTC.

In this sample, this clonotype turned up a few times. The V gene is TRBV2, the J gene TRBJ1-2, with D hard to call. CDR1 is SNHLY and CDR2 is FYNNEI in the germline V gene. The CDR3 is made up of 12 amino acids. V shed 3 bases and J shed 5 bases, with 7 bases lying between them. CDR3 in amino acids: CASSDRVYGYTF. CDR3 in DNA: TGTGCCAGCAGTGATAGGGTTTATGGCTACACCTTC.